A single sample gave rise to the 18 T cell receptor beta chains below, sequenced in a study of T cells in localized non-small cell lung cancer. The table came from immunoSEQ multiplex PCR; TCRdb's copy has only in-frame clones and leaves some out. The repertoire holds roughly 26,000 clones, with around 90% as singletons. The sample in question was peripheral blood, obtained before any cancer treatment. The receptors were sampled from a female donor at least 60 years old with stage II squamous cell lung carcinoma.

The chain recombines TRBV28 with TRBJ1-6; D uncertain. The CDR3 loop spans 17 amino acids. In germline, CDR1 is MDHEN, CDR2 SYDVKM. The V and J ends lost 2 bases and 0 bases respectively, with 11 bases between them. Here the CDR3 reads CASSLNGWSSYNSPLHF. CDR3 nucleotides: TGTGCCAGCAGTTTAAACGGCTGGAGCTCCTATAATTCACCCCTCCACTTT.

The V and J genes are TRBV4-3 and TRBJ2-1; 10 bases agree with TRBD2. This CDR3 spans 17 amino acids. Germline CDR1 LGHNA, CDR2 YSLEER. The junction had 7 bases not matched to a gene; V was cut back by 0 bases and J by 5 bases. In nucleotides, the CDR3 is TGCGCCAGCAGCCAAGATCCCGGACTAGCGGACCACAATGAGCAGTTCTTC. Its protein is CASSQDPGLADHNEQFF.

The chain links TRBV7-2 to TRBJ1-3; unclear D gene. Germline V gene lookup returns CDR1 SGHTA and CDR2 FQGNSA. The CDR3 runs to 14 residues. The germline V and J ends were trimmed by 0 bases and 4 bases, with 7 bases remaining between them. The CDR3 here is CASSLAAAGNTIYF. For the CDR3, the DNA is TGTGCCAGCAGCTTAGCGGCCGCAGGAAACACCATATATTTT.

V usage is TRBV28 and J usage is TRBJ2-3; D gene ambiguous. The CDR3 spans 12 residues. Looked up from germline, CDR1 is MDHEN and CDR2 is SYDVKM. V was trimmed by 6 bases and J by 7 bases, leaving 11 bases between them. CDR3 DNA sequence: TGTGCCAGCAGAAAGGACGGTAATACGCAGTATTTT. Translated, it gives CASRKDGNTQYF.

The J gene is TRBJ2-7, the V gene TRBV7-3; D is ambiguous. V was pared by 1 base and J by 6 bases, with 10 bases between. This CDR3 comprises 13 residues. Germline V gives CDR1 SGHTA, CDR2 FQGTGA. DNA of the CDR3: TGTGCCAGCAGCTTAAGAGCGAAGACCGAGCAGTACTTC. As protein: CASSLRAKTEQYF.

The rearrangement uses TRBV7-2 and TRBJ1-3; 8 positions match TRBD1. The junction had 4 bases not matched to a gene; V was cut back by 5 bases and J by 4 bases. The germline V gene has CDR1 SGHTA and CDR2 FQGNSA. CDR3 length equals 14 residues. CDR3 DNA sequence: TGTGCCAGCAGCCAAGACAGGGGAGGAAACACCATATATTTT. This sequence encodes CASSQDRGGNTIYF.

V gene TRBV15 combines with J gene TRBJ1-4, with 9 bases fitting TRBD1. The germline V gene has CDR1 LNHNV and CDR2 YYDKDF (reference sequence). This CDR3 has 15 residues. The V segment lost 3 bases and the J segment 7 bases; nucleotides outside the gene matches: 6. The CDR3 is CATSRGDRVSEKLFF. Written as DNA, the CDR3 is TGTGCCACCAGCAGGGGGGACAGGGTCTCTGAAAAACTGTTTTTT. The variable domain in full, completed from reference TRBV15 and TRBJ1-4, reads DAMVIQNPRYQVTQFGKPVTLSCSQTLNHNVMYWYQQKSSQAPKLLFHYYDKDFNNEADTPDNFQSRRPNTSFCFLDIRSPGLGDTAMYLCATSRGDRVSEKLFFGSGTQLSVL.

V gene TRBV30 combines with J gene TRBJ1-2; no reliable D call. The CDR3 has 14 amino acids. The germline CDR1 and CDR2 sequences are GTSNPN and SVGIG (reference sequence). V lost 0 bases, J lost 4 bases, and 12 bases lay in between. DNA for the CDR3: TGTGCCTGGAGTGTAGCCGGGATTGGCTATGGCTACACCTTC. Encoded protein: CAWSVAGIGYGYTF.

This sequence joins TRBV5-1 and TRBJ2-7; 12 bases are shared with TRBD1. The germline CDR1 and CDR2 sequences are SGHRS and YFSETQ. This CDR3 region has 18 residues. J lost 3 bases, V lost 0 bases, and 10 bases had no gene match. Here the CDR3 reads CASSLEGQGAGRDYEQYF. The CDR3 DNA is TGCGCCAGCAGCTTGGAGGGACAGGGGGCGGGACGAGACTACGAGCAGTACTTC.

The V and J genes are TRBV30 and TRBJ2-5; D tentatively reads TRBD1 or TRBD2 (7 bases each). CDR1 and CDR2 (germline): GTSNPN, SVGIG (reference sequence). This CDR3 contains 15 residues. V lost 1 base and J lost 2, with 14 bases in between. In DNA form, the CDR3 reads TGTGCCTGGAGTGAACCAGGGGGAGGGCAAGAGACCCAGTACTTC. It specifies CAWSEPGGGQETQYF.

V is TRBV28 and J is TRBJ2-7, with D possibly TRBD1 on 6 matching bases. Germline assignment: CDR1 MDHEN and CDR2 SYDVKM. V was shortened by 6 bases and J by 0 bases, with 15 bases between the two germline ends. The CDR3 length is 15 residues. The CDR3 protein is CASSSQGKNSYEQYF. Here the CDR3 DNA reads TGTGCCAGCAGCTCACAGGGAAAAAACTCCTACGAGCAGTACTTC.

The rearrangement uses TRBV5-6 and TRBJ2-1; D is undetermined. Germline-derived CDR1 and CDR2 are SGHDT and YYEEEE. Trimming shortened V by 6 bases and J by 6 bases, and 22 bases separated the two germline ends. There are 16 residues in the CDR3. The CDR3 DNA reads TGTGCCAGCACTCTATATCCGGGTACTTCACTCAATGAGCAGTTCTTC. Amino acid sequence: CASTLYPGTSLNEQFF.

This chain uses TRBV4-2 with TRBJ1-5; unclear D gene. The CDR3 is 19 residues long. The V gene lost 3 bases and the J gene lost 2 bases, with 23 bases spanning the gap. Germline V CDR1 and CDR2: LGHNA, YNFKEQ. The CDR3 here is CASSHPSEEKEGGNQPQHF. CDR3 DNA sequence: TGTGCCAGCAGCCACCCCTCGGAAGAGAAAGAGGGTGGCAATCAGCCCCAGCATTTT.

The rearrangement joins TRBV27 to TRBJ2-2, with 13 bases identical to TRBD2. V trimming: 6 bases; J trimming: 5 bases; junction bases outside the gene matches: 9. Germline V gives CDR1 MNHEY, CDR2 SMNVEV (reference sequence). The length of the CDR3 is 17 residues. The CDR3 DNA sequence: TGTGCCAGCAGCCGCCGAAGACTAGCGGGAGGTACCGGGGAGCTGTTTTTT. It specifies CASSRRRLAGGTGELFF.

This clone was found once. V and J are TRBV7-3 and TRBJ2-7; possibly TRBD1 for D (6 bases). The V gene lost 6 bases and the J gene lost 2 bases, with 14 bases spanning the gap. The CDR3 totals 14 residues. Looked up from germline, CDR1 is SGHTA and CDR2 is FQGTGA. In DNA, the CDR3 is TGTGCCAGCAGGACTGGGACACCCCCCTACGAGCAGTACTTC. Translating it yields CASRTGTPPYEQYF. Using reference TRBV7-3 and TRBJ2-7 for the parts outside the CDR3, the full variable domain is GAGVSQTPSNKVTEKGKYVELRCDPISGHTALYWYRQSLGQGPEFLIYFQGTGAADDSGLPNDRFFAVRPEGSVSTLKIQRTERGDSAVYLCASRTGTPPYEQYFGPGTRLTVT.

The gene calls are TRBV10-3 and TRBJ2-3; D tentatively reads TRBD1 or TRBD2 (6 bases each). Trimming pared 4 bases from V and 6 bases from J, leaving 14 bases between. This CDR3 spans 14 amino acids. Germline loops: CDR1 ENHRY, CDR2 SYGVKD. As DNA, the CDR3 is TGTGCCATCAGTGGGGGGGCTGCTATCGATACGCAGTATTTT. Translation: CAISGGAAIDTQYF.

The chain combines TRBV10-3 with TRBJ1-1; tentatively, D is TRBD1 (6 bases). Trimming left V 8 bases short and J 5 bases short, with 15 bases between. CDR1 ENHRY and CDR2 SYGVKD come from the germline V gene. This CDR3 comprises 13 residues. The CDR3 DNA sequence: TGTGCCATCGGAGGACAGATAGGAACTGAAGCTTTCTTT. This translates into CAIGGQIGTEAFF.

The chain is built from TRBV5-1 and TRBJ2-2; TRBD1 is a possible D gene (5 bases). The germline gives CDR1 SGHRS, CDR2 YFSETQ. With 0 bases removed from V and 0 bases from J, the gap between germline ends came to 9 bases. This CDR3 is 16 amino acids long. Here the CDR3 reads CASSLVVTANTGELFF. The DNA of the CDR3 is TGCGCCAGCAGCTTGGTCGTGACAGCGAACACCGGGGAGCTGTTTTTT.